Here is one TCR beta chain with its context. The sample comes from a study of T cell responses to AZD1222 COVID-19 vaccine. Germline V gene sequence: CDR1 MGHRA, CDR2 YSYEKL. This CDR3 comprises 18 residues. V lost 4 bases to trimming and J lost 5 bases, with 25 bases between them. TCRdb's copy holds only in-frame clones and misses some; the assay was immunoSEQ multiplex PCR. The data contain around 130,000 clones, about 91% of them seen just once; the ten biggest clones take up 1.5% to 2%. The clonotype comes from an adult who received the AZD1222 COVID-19 vaccine. This specimen consisted of peripheral blood, obtained 28 days after the second AZD1222 dose. This rearrangement joins TRBV4-1 to TRBJ2-3, with a tentative D call TRBD1 (6 bases). CDR3 sequence reads: CASSPRQEALGFQDTQYF. Written as DNA, the CDR3 is TGCGCCAGCAGCCCCAGACAGGAGGCACTAGGTTTTCAAGATACGCAGTATTTT.